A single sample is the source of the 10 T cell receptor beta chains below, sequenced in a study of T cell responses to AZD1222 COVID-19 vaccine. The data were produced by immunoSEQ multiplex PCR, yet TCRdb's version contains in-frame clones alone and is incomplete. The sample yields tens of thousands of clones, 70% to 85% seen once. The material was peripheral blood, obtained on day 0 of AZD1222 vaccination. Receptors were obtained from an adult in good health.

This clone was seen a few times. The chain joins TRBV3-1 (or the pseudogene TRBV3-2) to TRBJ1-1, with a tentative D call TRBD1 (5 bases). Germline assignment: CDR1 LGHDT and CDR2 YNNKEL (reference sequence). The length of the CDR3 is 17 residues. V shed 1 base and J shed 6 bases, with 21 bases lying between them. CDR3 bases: TGTGCCAGCAGCCAAGTTGGGTACCCAGGGAGAACGGCTGAAGCTTTCTTT. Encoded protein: CASSQVGYPGRTAEAFF.

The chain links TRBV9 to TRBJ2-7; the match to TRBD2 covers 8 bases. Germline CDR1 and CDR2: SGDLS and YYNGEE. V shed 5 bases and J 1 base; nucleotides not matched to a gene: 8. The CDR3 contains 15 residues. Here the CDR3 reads CASSPEGGRSYEQYF. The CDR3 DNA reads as TGTGCCAGCAGTCCTGAGGGCGGGAGGTCCTACGAGCAGTACTTC. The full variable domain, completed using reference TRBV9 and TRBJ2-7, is DSGVTQTPKHLITATGQRVTLRCSPRSGDLSVYWYQQSLDQGLQFLIQYYNGEERAKGNILERFSAQQFPDLHSELNLSSLELGDSALYFCASSPEGGRSYEQYFGPGTRLTVT.

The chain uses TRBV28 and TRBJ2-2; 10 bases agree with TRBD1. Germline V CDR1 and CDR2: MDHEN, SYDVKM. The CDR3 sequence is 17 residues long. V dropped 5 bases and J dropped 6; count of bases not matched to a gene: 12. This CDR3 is CASSGAGQGIFSGELFF. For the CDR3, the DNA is TGTGCCAGCAGTGGGGCGGGACAGGGGATATTTTCCGGGGAGCTGTTTTTT.

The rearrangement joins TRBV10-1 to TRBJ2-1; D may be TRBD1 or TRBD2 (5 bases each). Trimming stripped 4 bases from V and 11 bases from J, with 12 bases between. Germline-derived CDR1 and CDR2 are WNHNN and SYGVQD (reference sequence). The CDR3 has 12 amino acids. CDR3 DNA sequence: TGCGCCAGCAGTGGGACACGGAGGAAGCAGTTCTTC. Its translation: CASSGTRRKQFF.

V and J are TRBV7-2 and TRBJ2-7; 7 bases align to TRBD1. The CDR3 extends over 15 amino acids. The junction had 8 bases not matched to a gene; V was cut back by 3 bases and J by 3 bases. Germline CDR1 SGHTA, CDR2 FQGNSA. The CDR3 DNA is TGTGCCAGCAGCTTCACCGGGACAGAGCACTACGAGCAGTACTTC. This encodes CASSFTGTEHYEQYF.

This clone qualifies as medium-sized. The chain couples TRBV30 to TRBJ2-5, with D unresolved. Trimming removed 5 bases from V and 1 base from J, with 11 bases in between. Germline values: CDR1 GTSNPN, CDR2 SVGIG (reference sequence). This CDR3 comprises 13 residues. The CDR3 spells CAWSDTFQETQYF. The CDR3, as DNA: TGTGCCTGGTCTGACACGTTCCAAGAGACCCAGTACTTC. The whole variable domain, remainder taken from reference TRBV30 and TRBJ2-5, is SQTIHQWPATLVQPVGSPLSLECTVEGTSNPNLYWYRQAAGRGLQLLFYSVGIGQISSEVPQNLSASRPQDRQFILSSKKLLLSDSGFYLCAWSDTFQETQYFGPGTRLLVL.

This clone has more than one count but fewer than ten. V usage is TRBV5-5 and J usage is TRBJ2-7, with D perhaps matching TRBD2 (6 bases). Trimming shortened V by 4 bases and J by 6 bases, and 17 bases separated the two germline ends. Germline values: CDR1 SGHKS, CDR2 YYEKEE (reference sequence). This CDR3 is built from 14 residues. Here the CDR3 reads CASSRDRGITEQYF. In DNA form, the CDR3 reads TGTGCCAGCAGCCGGGACCGCGGGATTACCGAGCAGTACTTC.

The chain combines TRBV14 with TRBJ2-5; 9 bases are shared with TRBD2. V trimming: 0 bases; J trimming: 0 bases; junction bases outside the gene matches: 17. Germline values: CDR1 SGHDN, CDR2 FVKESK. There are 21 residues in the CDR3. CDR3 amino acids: CASSQEPNWGLAGNYQETQYF. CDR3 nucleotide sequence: TGTGCCAGCAGCCAAGAGCCCAATTGGGGCCTAGCGGGGAATTACCAAGAGACCCAGTACTTC.

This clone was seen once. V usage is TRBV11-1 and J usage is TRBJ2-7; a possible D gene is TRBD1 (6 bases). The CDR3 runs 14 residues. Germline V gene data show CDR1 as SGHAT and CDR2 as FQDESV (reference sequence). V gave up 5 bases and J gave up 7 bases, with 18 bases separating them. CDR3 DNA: TGTGCCAGCAGCCCCTGGGGTGGGGGCCGAGAGCAGTACTTC. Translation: CASSPWGGGREQYF.

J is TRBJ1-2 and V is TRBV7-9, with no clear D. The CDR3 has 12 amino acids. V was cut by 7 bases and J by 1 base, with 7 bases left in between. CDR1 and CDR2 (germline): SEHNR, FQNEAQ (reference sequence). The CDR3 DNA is TGTGCCAGCACTGTGGATAACTATGGCTACACCTTC. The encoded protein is CASTVDNYGYTF.